This T cell receptor (beta chain) is drawn from a study of regulatory T cells in long-lasting Graves disease (dated by TCRdb to the early 2020s). Context from the whole study: Patients with newly diagnosed Graves' disease had been on antithyroid drugs for under 3 months. Persistent Graves' disease patients were compared with newly diagnosed Graves' disease patients by peripheral blood TCR sequencing and RNA sequencing. A total of about 33 samples underwent TCR sequencing, from about 13 patients with persistent Graves' disease and some 20 patients with newly diagnosed Graves' disease. The study took place in China and was registered as a clinical trial. General conclusions and limits of the study: Compared with newly diagnosed patients, persistent Graves' disease patients had lower TCR Shannon entropy and fewer highly expanded clones, which suggests clonal expansion. Preferential use of TRBV28, TRBJ1-2 and TRBJ2-5 was observed in persistent disease, whereas TRBV20-1 and TRBJ2-1 were favored in newly diagnosed disease. Peripheral blood alone was examined, since thyroid tissue, which constituted the primary lesion, could not be accessed. Patients with persistent disease shared more public clonotypes (over 2,500) than newly diagnosed patients did (about 1,000). Only the TCR beta chain was sequenced and analyzed. The small sample size was acknowledged by the authors as a limitation that may reduce accuracy.

Reading from cysteine to phenylalanine, the CDR3 counts 13 amino acids. The entry retains the CDR3 DNA only, 39 bases that are in frame from base 1. Reading the germline V gene (reference sequence) gives CDR1 DFQATT and CDR2 SNEGSKA. Comment on this clonotype: This receptor's antigen is unknown. A much bigger clone sits one base away, suggesting this may be a read error.

This specimen's time point label, interpreted: newly diagnosed GD, antithyroid drugs for less than 3 months. For both TCR sequencing and RNA sequencing, RNA was extracted from PBMCs in TRIzol. Graves' disease was diagnosed according to American Thyroid Association guidelines. Patients were recruited from an endocrinology department in Xi'an, China. Each patient gave 7 to 9.5 milliliters of peripheral blood, collected in an EDTA anticoagulant tube. Ficoll Paque Plus density gradient separation was used to isolate PBMCs, and no further T cell sorting was performed. An Agilent 2100 Bioanalyzer and agarose gel were used to check RNA quality, while a NanoDrop 2000 measured RNA concentration. Library method: multiplex PCR. The sequencer listed for this sample is Illumina HiSeq 4000. TCR beta libraries were built with iRepertoire HTBI primers and Arm-PCR amplification of CDR3 regions. Before sequencing, the PCR products underwent gel purification. Per the authors' processing: Gene usage analysis of CDR3 amino acid clonotypes used the 60 to 80 TRBV and fewer than 15 TRBJ segments found across samples. COPE and FqMerger were used to merge the filtered high-quality paired reads into contigs. BLAST was used to align contigs to the IMGT TRBV, TRBD and TRBJ reference genes, and CDR3 was defined following IMGT. Highly expanded clones were defined as clonotypes with a frequency above 0.1%. Repertoire diversity was measured by Shannon entropy, and V-J evenness by the Gini coefficient. A clonotype found in more than one individual was treated as public. TCRdb took the public reads, trimmed them with fastp at Q25, ran MiXCR for clone calling and kept in-frame beta chains. Duplicate CDR3 protein sequences are folded into a single record with the most common DNA and genes. TCRdb's processing, not the authors', yielded these V and J calls. The sample has approximately 540,000 distinct CDR3 sequences on record, around 12% of them singletons. 8.9% of the sample lies in the top ten.

The same data also contributed to another study, on T cells in Graves' hyperthyroidism and ophthalmopathy. Per the second study: A patient counted as having stable Graves' hyperthyroidism if no progression to ophthalmopathy occurred over 18 months of follow-up. Hyperthyroidism patients were newly diagnosed, had a disease duration of under 2 months, and were aged 18 to 65 years. Any patient with an uncontrolled infection, another autoimmune disease, pregnancy or lactation was excluded. Clinical symptoms, serum thyroxine and TRAb, thyroid ultrasound, and orbital computed tomography formed the basis for the diagnoses. For the first round of RT-PCR on the TCR CDR3, the HTBI primer set was used together with the Qiagen OneStep RT-PCR kit. Most expanded thyroid clonotypes (frequency above 0.001) were also detected in blood, suggesting blood repertoires may reflect thyroid immune responses. Ophthalmopathy was separated from stable hyperthyroidism by a 13 V-J signature model, with around 88% sensitivity and about 81% specificity obtained in cross-validation and 80%/75% obtained in testing. In validation, progression to ophthalmopathy was predicted by the model with around 70% sensitivity and 72% to 80% specificity, a median of approximately 7.1 months before onset. To identify TCR V-J signatures that set the groups apart, the researchers used a discovery cohort of approximately 98 patients, made up of 43 with Graves' ophthalmopathy and some 55 with stable Graves' hyperthyroidism. Whether ophthalmopathy could be predicted prospectively was tested in an independent validation cohort made up of under 20 hyperthyroidism patients plus 17 patients who later progressed to ophthalmopathy. For training and testing, the roughly 100 patients in the discovery cohort were randomly divided in a 7:3 ratio. In six Graves' hyperthyroidism patients, the study also compared T-cell repertoires from thyroid tissue with T-cell repertoires from blood. After blood sampling, hyperthyroidism patients were treated with methimazole at a starting dose of 30 mg daily, and ophthalmopathy patients were treated with high-dose intravenous methylprednisolone. The libraries were constructed in a second round of multiplex PCR and then size-selected and purified. Paired-end sequencing of the libraries was performed with 100 bp reads on an Illumina HiSeq2000. Raw data were processed with SOAPnuke, discarding reads with adapters, uncalled bases, mean Phred below 15, or no exact constant-primer or identifier match. COPE v1.2.5 was used to merge the high-quality paired reads, and each unique nucleotide sequence was defined as a clonotype. MiTCR v1.1 was used to align clonotypes to the IMGT TRBV, TRBD and TRBJ reference segments. The analysis included only V-J combinations with a frequency above 0.0001, which together covered 99% to 99.2% of the repertoires. The TCS score was defined as F50 (clonal expansion) divided by E x V (chaos), with BLOSUM62-based TCRdist calculated between CDR3 peptides within each V-J. Welch's t-statistics and random forest reduced roughly 500 V-J features to 10 to 15, which were used in a naive Bayes classifier (R e1071). No statistical method was used to fix the sample size in advance, and group allocation was not hidden from the investigators. According to the paper, TCR Vbeta CDR3 sequencing was carried out on 120 to 150 peripheral blood samples, which came from more than 40 ophthalmopathy, some 73 hyperthyroidism and some 17 progressor patients.

This sequence was found in a woman aged 25 to 39 with Graves disease. Donor details come from another sample of the same person, matched by shared clones. The sequence is built from TRBV20-1 and TRBJ1-1, with no reliable assignment of the D segment. The sequenced sample was peripheral blood mononuclear cells (PBMCs), obtained at new diagnosis, from a patient treated with antithyroid drugs. The DNA reads TGCAGTGCCCCAGTTGGACGTAACACTGACGCTTTCTTT. Its protein product is CSAPVGRNTDAFF.